Below, 14 T cell receptor beta chains from the same sample are listed, as sequenced in a study of regulatory T cells in long-lasting Graves disease. Library construction for TCR beta used iRepertoire HTBI primers and Arm-PCR of CDR3 regions. TCRdb fed the multiplex PCR reads into MiXCR, producing one record per CDR3 protein. The sample holds fewer than 600,000 distinct CDR3 sequences; 20% to 25% are singletons and the top ten take around 13%. Time point reported: persistent/refractory GD, antithyroid drugs over 5 years with positive TRAb. The TCR library used RNA extracted from PBMCs. The starting material was peripheral blood mononuclear cells (PBMCs), obtained when the disease was refractory, from a patient treated with antithyroid drugs. Receptors originate from a female donor with Graves disease.

This clonotype turned up a few times. The chain joins TRBV18 to TRBJ2-7, with TRBD2 matching 8 bases. V lost 1 base, J lost 5 bases, and 4 bases stayed unmatched. Germline loops: CDR1 KGHSH, CDR2 LQKENI. This CDR3 comprises 14 residues. This CDR3 is CASSPRREGHEQYF. For the CDR3, the DNA is TGTGCCAGCTCACCACGCCGGGAGGGCCACGAGCAGTACTTC. Drawing the rest from reference TRBV18 and TRBJ2-7, the complete variable domain is NAGVMQNPRHLVRRRGQEARLRCSPMKGHSHVYWYRQLPEEGLKFMVYLQKENIIDESGMPKERFSAEFPKEGPSILRIQQVVRGDSAAYFCASSPRREGHEQYFGPGTRLTVT.

As regards this clonotype: With a much larger clone just one base away, this may be a read error. DNA for the CDR3: TGTGCCAGTAGCACAGGGGGCGGGAATGAAAAACTGTTTTTT. It encodes CASSTGGGNEKLFF. The chain recombines TRBV19 with TRBJ1-4; TRBD1 aligns across 9 bases. Germline V gene data show CDR1 as LNHDA and CDR2 as SQIVND (reference sequence). Trimming took 6 bases from V and 5 from J; bases not matched to a gene: 4. The CDR3 contains 14 residues.

This clonotype has a handful of counts. The V call is TRBV11-2, the J call TRBJ1-6, with 7 bases fitting TRBD1. Germline loops: CDR1 SGHAT, CDR2 FQNNGV. V shed 2 bases and J 7 bases; nucleotides not matched to a gene: 8. The CDR3 has 16 amino acids. In DNA, the CDR3 is TGTGCCAGCAGCTTAACCCGACAGGGCCCAAATTCACCCCTCCACTTT. It translates to CASSLTRQGPNSPLHF.

Notes on this clonotype: A far larger clone is just one base off, so this is likely a read error. The chain combines TRBV11-2 with TRBJ1-2; 11 nucleotides align to TRBD1. Germline CDR1 reads SGHAT; CDR2 reads FQNNGV. This CDR3 has 15 residues. After removal of 1 base from V and 3 bases from J, the junction contained 1 base not matched to a gene. The CDR3 loop reads CASSLGTGGDYGYTF. The CDR3 DNA reads TGTGCCAGCAGCTTAGGGACAGGGGGCGACTATGGCTACACCTTC. The variable domain in full, completed from reference TRBV11-2 and TRBJ1-2, reads EAGVAQSPRYKIIEKRQSVAFWCNPISGHATLYWYQQILGQGPKLLIQFQNNGVVDDSQLPKDRFSAERLKGVDSTLKIQPAKLEDSAVYLCASSLGTGGDYGYTFGSGTRLTVV.

The CDR3 protein is CASKHPGTGGFGEQFF. CDR3 coding DNA: TGTGCCAGCAAACATCCCGGGACAGGGGGCTTTGGTGAGCAGTTCTTC. The V and J genes are TRBV28 and TRBJ2-1; 12 nucleotides agree with TRBD1. Germline CDR1 reads MDHEN; CDR2 reads SYDVKM. The CDR3 is made up of 16 amino acids. J lost 9 bases, V lost 7 bases, and 13 bases had no gene match.

The rearrangement uses TRBV15 and TRBJ1-1; 10 bases are a match to TRBD1. V was clipped by 0 bases and J by 3 bases; unmatched bases: 7. The CDR3 sequence is 17 residues long. CDR1 is LNHNV, CDR2 YYDKDF, per germline (reference sequence). The CDR3 coding sequence is TGTGCCACCAGCAGAGATGGGGCGGACAGGGGGGACACTGAAGCTTTCTTT. Encoded protein: CATSRDGADRGDTEAFF.

This clonotype was recorded at least ten times. The CDR3 protein is CASSRSGGPSYEQYF. CDR3 in DNA: TGTGCCAGCAGCCGAAGCGGGGGTCCGTCCTACGAGCAGTACTTC. The chain links TRBV12-3 or TRBV12-4 to TRBJ2-7; the match to TRBD2 covers 8 bases. After removal of 6 bases from V and 1 base from J, the junction contained 8 bases not matched to a gene. The CDR3 consists of 15 residues.

This clonotype was counted between two and nine times. The rearrangement uses TRBV12-3 or TRBV12-4 and TRBJ1-5, with D possibly matching TRBD1 (5 bases). Trimming left V 8 bases short and J 7 bases short, with 24 bases between. The CDR3 has 16 amino acids. The CDR3, as DNA: TGTGCCAGCCAGCAAGGGCCGGGGGAATTTAGGCAGCCCCAGCATTTT. Protein: CASQQGPGEFRQPQHF.

This chain joins TRBV6-5 and TRBJ1-1, with unresolved D. V lost 4 bases, J lost 1 base, and 10 bases lay in between. Germline V gene lookup returns CDR1 MNHEY and CDR2 SVGAGI. The CDR3 is 14 amino acids. The chain's CDR3 is CASSFFEGNTEAFF. In DNA form, the CDR3 reads TGTGCCAGCAGTTTTTTCGAGGGGAACACTGAAGCTTTCTTT.

Ten or more counts support this clonotype. The chain links TRBV7-8 to TRBJ2-2; possible D gene TRBD1, 6 bases. Germline V gene sequence: CDR1 SGHVS, CDR2 FQNEAQ. Trimming cost V 5 bases and J 1 base, with 26 bases left between them. The CDR3 totals 20 residues. The chain's CDR3 is CASSHVPPYRDIWNTGELFF. The DNA of the CDR3 is TGTGCCAGCAGCCACGTCCCCCCGTACCGGGACATCTGGAACACCGGGGAGCTGTTTTTT.

There are many counts of this clonotype. The chain carries TRBV7-2 and TRBJ2-7, with TRBD2 matching 8 bases. Unmatched junction bases numbered 13, after V lost 7 bases and J lost 5 bases. The CDR3 extends over 15 amino acids. Germline V CDR1 and CDR2: SGHTA, FQGNSA. CDR3 coding DNA: TGTGCCAGCACCCGGTCGGCGGGGGGCCAGGACGAGCAGTACTTC. Translating gives CASTRSAGGQDEQYF.

This clonotype showed up many times. The genes are TRBV12-3 or TRBV12-4 and TRBJ1-1, with 7 bases aligning to TRBD1. The V gene end was trimmed by 5 bases and the J gene end by 2 bases; junction bases not matched to a gene: 11. This CDR3 is 16 amino acids long. This chain's CDR3 is CASSNHRGAINTEAFF. CDR3 bases: TGTGCCAGCAGTAACCACAGGGGAGCAATCAACACTGAAGCTTTCTTT.

In its sample, this clonotype was seen many times. This chain connects TRBV24-1 to TRBJ2-5, with 9 bases fitting TRBD1. V shed 4 bases, J shed 5 bases, and the junction held 7 bases outside the gene matches. The germline gives CDR1 KGHDR, CDR2 SFDVKD. The CDR3 spans 15 residues. As DNA, the CDR3 is TGTGCCACCAGTGACTGGACAGGGGCTAGGGAGACCCAGTACTTC. It yields the protein CATSDWTGARETQYF.

This clonotype was counted ten times or more. This sequence joins TRBV12-3 or TRBV12-4 and TRBJ1-4; maybe TRBD1 (6 bases). This CDR3 has 15 amino acids. Trimming shortened V by 6 bases and J by 7 bases, and 18 bases separated the two germline ends. In DNA form, the CDR3 reads TGTGCCAGCAGGGGCGGGACATCTCCAGGTGAAAAACTGTTTTTT. Its protein product is CASRGGTSPGEKLFF.